Listed below are T cell receptor beta chains from one sample, sequenced in a study of T cell changes during pregnancy in multiple sclerosis. The data were produced by immunoSEQ multiplex PCR, yet TCRdb's version contains in-frame clones alone and is incomplete. The table records tens of thousands of clones, 90% to 95% of them present only once. The material sequenced was peripheral blood, taken after pregnancy. These receptors all stem from a female donor with multiple sclerosis, enrolled in a pregnancy study. Each CDR3 is given with its conserved first and last residue. A D gene is named only where the DNA matches it firmly. The size entry is marked missing in some rows and otherwise reads once, few, many or a size class.

>TRBJ2-1|TRBV4-2|17|.|TRBD2
TGTGCCAGCAGCCAAGATTCGGGGGGAGTACCCTACAATGAGCAGTTCTTC
CASSQDSGGVPYNEQFF
>TRBJ1-2|TRBV5-1|13|.|.
TGCGCCAGCAGCCAACAGGGAACTCATGGCTACACCTTC
CASSQQGTHGYTF
>TRBJ2-7|TRBV7-9|15|.|.
TGTGCCAGCAGCTCAACGATTGGCACCTCCTACGAGCAGTACTTC
CASSSTIGTSYEQYF
>TRBJ1-3|TRBV7-9|15|.|.
TGTGCCAGCACCTTTCGACAGATCTTTGGAAACACCATATATTTT
CASTFRQIFGNTIYF
>TRBJ2-1|TRBV5-4|16|.|TRBD1
TGTGCCAGCAGCTTGGGAAAGGGGGCTAATTTGGCTGAGCAGTTCTTC
CASSLGKGANLAEQFF
>TRBJ2-7|TRBV11-3|16|once|TRBD1
TGTGCCAGCAGCTCCTCCGGGACAGTTAGCTCCTACGAGCAGTACTTC
CASSSSGTVSSYEQYF
>TRBJ2-7|TRBV6-1|16|.|TRBD1
TGTGCCAGCAGTGAAGCTGGGACAGGGGTCTTATACGAGCAGTACTTC
CASSEAGTGVLYEQYF
>TRBJ1-1|TRBV4-2|16|once|TRBD1
TGTGCCAGCAGCCAACCTCCCGGGACAGGGCGTATCGAAGCTTTCTTT
CASSQPPGTGRIEAFF
>TRBJ2-2|TRBV7-2|15|.|.
TGTGCCAGCAGCTTAGTCCGACAGCTCACCGGGGAGCTGTTTTTT
CASSLVRQLTGELFF
>TRBJ2-1|TRBV7-7|14|.|TRBD2
TGTGCTAGCAGCTTAGGGCGGGGGGGGAATGAGCAGTTCTTC
CASSLGRGGNEQFF
>TRBJ2-5|TRBV5-1|16|.|TRBD2
TGCGCCAGCAGCGCAGGACTAGCGGGAGATGGGGAGACCCAGTACTTC
CASSAGLAGDGETQYF
>TRBJ2-3|TRBV5-1|15|.|TRBD2
TGCGCCAGCAGGATTGGGACTAGCGGGAGTGATACGCAGTATTTT
CASRIGTSGSDTQYF